This T cell receptor beta chain appears in the sequencing data of a study of blood T cell repertoires in COVID-19. Overall study: Specimens from acute and convalescent COVID-19 originated in the United States, Italy and Spain. The cDNA or gDNA used as material had been derived from T cells, B-cell-depleted T cells, or PBMCs.

In the original processing: It was from reference gene primer amplification that nucleated cell counts were estimated. Produced via immunoSEQ multiplex PCR; TCRdb's table is partial and in-frame only. V, J and clone size are taken as reported in that table, and D and trimming were inferred from the DNA itself. In the table there are some 200,000 clones, around 81% of which are singletons. From germline, CDR1 is GTSNPN and CDR2 SVGIG (reference sequence). Deletions cut 8 bases from V and 1 base from J, with 12 bases between. CDR3 length equals 13 residues. The sequenced sample consisted of peripheral blood. This chain uses TRBV30 with TRBJ1-3, with D perhaps TRBD1 (5 bases). This clonotype was obtained from a human donor with acute or convalescent COVID-19. The donor label of this sample is uncertain. The CDR3 protein is CARHGGSGNTIYF. CDR3 nucleotide sequence: TGTGCCAGGCACGGGGGATCTGGAAACACCATATATTTT. Looking up the rest from reference TRBV30 and TRBJ1-3 gives the full variable domain: SQTIHQWPATLVQPVGSPLSLECTVEGTSNPNLYWYRQAAGRGLQLLFYSVGIGQISSEVPQNLSASRPQDRQFILSSKKLLLSDSGFYLCARHGGSGNTIYFGEGSWLTVV.